A few counts support the clone carrying this TCR beta chain. Its antigen remains unidentified. This sequence may be a read error, since a much larger clone differs from it by one base. This specimen belongs to a study of tumor-infiltrating lymphocytes in primary liver carcinoma. Study-level results: Tumor tissue displayed a significantly greater top-250-clone fraction than blood (p = 0.039). Overlap between tumor regions exceeded overlap of tumor with adjacent tissue or blood.

Production of TCR beta cDNA used 500 ng total RNA together with a constant-region primer. ARM-PCR, slightly modified, supplied the TCR beta libraries through three nested multiplex PCR rounds. Use of TRBV1-TRBV30 forward primers with a C-beta reverse primer characterized the first two PCR rounds, which lasted ten to eleven cycles each. TCRdb called the multiplex PCR reads again in MiXCR, with one record for every CDR3 protein. The repertoire holds about 130,000 distinct CDR3 sequences, with around 64% as singletons. From approximately 20-30 mg of unsorted bulk tissue, DNA and RNA were co-extracted together. Each individual tumor supplied samples from five separate regions. Uniformly, tumor samples exhibited a viable tumor cell fraction exceeding 85%. The CDR3 totals 13 residues. Germline values: CDR1 SGHNT, CDR2 YYREEE (reference sequence).

This chain links TRBV5-4 with TRBJ1-1; no clear D gene. The clonotype comes from a woman in her fifties or sixties with primary liver carcinoma and hepatitis B virus infection. Sequencing was done on a sample of liver tumor tissue from sampling region 3. As for subset: tumor region T3, left-lateral pole. The CDR3 reads CVSSQATSTEAFF. The CDR3 DNA reads as TGTGTCAGCAGTCAGGCCACGTCGACTGAAGCTTTCTTT. Using reference TRBV5-4 and TRBJ1-1 for the parts outside the CDR3, the full variable domain is ETGVTQSPTHLIKTRGQQVTLRCSSQSGHNTVSWYQQALGQGPQFIFQYYREEENGRGNFPPRFSGLQFPNYSSELNVNALELDDSALYLCVSSQATSTEAFFGQGTRLTVV.